The 19 T cell receptor beta chains presented below share a single source sample, sequenced in a study of cytotoxic CD8 clonotypes in ibrutinib-treated CLL. Generated by immunoSEQ multiplex PCR, the TCRdb table keeps only in-frame clones and is missing some. The sample yields 30,000 to 40,000 clones, about 70% seen once. This specimen consisted of PBMCs, obtained at disease progression, from a patient treated with ibrutinib. The receptors shown here come from a human donor with chronic lymphocytic leukemia.

The CDR3 bases are TGCGCCAGTGGGACTAGCGGCACAGATACGCAGTATTTT. This encodes CASGTSGTDTQYF. The genes are TRBV5-1 and TRBJ2-3; 10 nucleotides match TRBD2. The length of the CDR3 is 13 residues. Trimming cost V 8 bases and J 1 base; bases outside gene matches: 1. Germline values: CDR1 SGHRS, CDR2 YFSETQ. Full variable domain (missing parts from reference TRBV5-1 and TRBJ2-3): KAGVTQTPRYLIKTRGQQVTLSCSPISGHRSVSWYQQTPGQGLQFLFEYFSETQRNKGNFPGRFSGRQFSNSRSEMNVSTLELGDSALYLCASGTSGTDTQYFGPGTRLTVL.

The chain uses TRBV7-9 and TRBJ2-3; 8 nucleotides align to TRBD2. The CDR3 loop spans 14 amino acids. After removal of 4 bases from V and 1 base from J, the junction contained 1 base not matched to a gene. Germline CDR1 is SEHNR and CDR2 is FQNEAQ (reference sequence). The CDR3 sequence is CASSSGGGTDTQYF. The DNA of the CDR3 is TGTGCCAGCAGCTCCGGGGGGGGCACAGATACGCAGTATTTT.

The chain carries TRBV5-6 and TRBJ1-3; the D gene is possibly TRBD1 (5 bases). CDR1 is SGHDT and CDR2 is YYEEEE in the germline V gene. There are 16 residues in the CDR3. With 4 bases removed from V and 3 bases from J, the gap between germline ends came to 17 bases. CDR3 DNA: TGTGCCAGCAGCCCGCCGGGACCGAGAAGTGGAAACACCATATATTTT. Amino acids: CASSPPGPRSGNTIYF.

The chain couples TRBV5-5 to TRBJ1-5; 7 nucleotides align to TRBD1. V lost 4 bases, J lost 3 bases, and 4 bases stayed unmatched. Germline CDR1 is SGHKS and CDR2 is YYEKEE (reference sequence). The CDR3 extends over 14 amino acids. The CDR3 spells CASSEDRNNQPQHF. The CDR3 DNA reads TGTGCCAGCAGCGAGGACAGGAACAATCAGCCCCAGCATTTT.

This chain joins TRBV10-1 and TRBJ2-1, with 11 bases fitting TRBD2. CDR1 and CDR2 from the germline V gene are WNHNN and SYGVQD (reference sequence). V lost 5 bases, J lost 4 bases, and 7 bases stayed unmatched. CDR3 size: 16 residues. The CDR3 region has the DNA TGCGCCAGCAGTCCTACCGGGACTAGCGGTTACAATGAGCAGTTCTTC. It yields the protein CASSPTGTSGYNEQFF.

This clone appeared a single time. The V and J genes are TRBV6-1 and TRBJ2-1; D remains unclear. The CDR3 runs to 15 residues. The germline V and J ends were trimmed by 10 bases and 8 bases, with 24 bases remaining between them. Germline assignment: CDR1 MNHNS and CDR2 SASEGT. The CDR3 DNA reads TGTGCCACCGACCAGCTCAGCGATGGTCCCGATGAGCAGTTCTTC. Translation: CATDQLSDGPDEQFF.

This sequence joins TRBV7-3 and TRBJ2-1, with TRBD2 matching 10 bases. V gave up 5 bases and J gave up 5 bases; unmatched junction bases: 15. Per germline, CDR1 SGHTA and CDR2 FQGTGA. The CDR3 consists of 18 residues. CDR3 sequence (DNA): TGTGCCAGCAGCCTAGAGGGGACCTGGACTAGCGGCCACAATGAGCAGTTCTTC. Its translation: CASSLEGTWTSGHNEQFF.

This clone showed up just a few times. The rearrangement joins TRBV5-1 to TRBJ2-1; no reliable D call. This CDR3 contains 15 residues. The germline CDR1 and CDR2 sequences are SGHRS and YFSETQ. V was shortened by 2 bases and J by 7 bases, with 16 bases between the two germline ends. The CDR3 DNA is TGCGCCAGCAGCTTCGGGCAGTACAATGTGAATGAGCAGTTCTTC. Translation gives CASSFGQYNVNEQFF.

The chain has TRBV27 and TRBJ2-7, with 8 bases fitting TRBD1. V was pared by 6 bases and J by 7 bases, with 11 bases of the junction left unmatched. Germline CDR1 and CDR2: MNHEY and SMNVEV (reference sequence). This CDR3 spans 14 amino acids. The DNA for the CDR3 is TGTGCCAGCAGCCCCTTGACAGGGGCGAGGGAGCAGTACTTC. As protein: CASSPLTGAREQYF.

The J gene is TRBJ1-5, the V gene TRBV6-1; TRBD1 matches at 10 bases. The germline V gene has CDR1 MNHNS and CDR2 SASEGT. With 3 bases clipped from V and 7 bases from J, the junction kept 9 bases outside the gene matches. The CDR3 is 16 amino acids. Here the CDR3 DNA reads TGTGCCAGCAGTGATGGGACAGGGGAACTGATCCAGCCCCAGCATTTT. Translated: CASSDGTGELIQPQHF.

V gene TRBV18 combines with J gene TRBJ1-1; D is possibly TRBD1 (6 bases). The CDR3 totals 13 residues. Looked up from germline, CDR1 is KGHSH and CDR2 is LQKENI. The ends were cut back, 6 bases at V and 1 base at J, with 9 bases in the middle. CDR3 bases: TGTGCCAGCTCCCAGGGGACGAACACTGAAGCTTTCTTT. This codes for CASSQGTNTEAFF.

This clone was counted between two and nine times. This rearrangement joins TRBV6-1 to TRBJ2-1, with 9 positions matching TRBD1. V gave up 9 bases and J gave up 2 bases; unmatched junction bases: 8. CDR3 length: 15 residues. Germline CDR1 MNHNS, CDR2 SASEGT. The CDR3 sequence: CASRQGQGTYNEQFF. The CDR3 nucleotides are TGTGCCAGTAGGCAGGGACAGGGCACCTACAATGAGCAGTTCTTC.

Only one count was recorded for this clone. The V and J genes are TRBV11-3 and TRBJ2-3, with a tentative D call TRBD1 (6 bases). CDR1 is SGHNT, CDR2 YENEEA, per germline. The CDR3 contains 12 residues. The V gene lost 3 bases and the J gene lost 9 bases, with 10 bases spanning the gap. The CDR3 DNA reads TGTGCCAGCAGCTTGGTCCAGGGGACGCAGTATTTT. It specifies CASSLVQGTQYF.

The V and J genes are TRBV5-1 and TRBJ2-1; a weak D match, TRBD2 (5 bases). From germline, CDR1 is SGHRS and CDR2 YFSETQ. The CDR3 has 13 amino acids. Trimming took off 4 bases at V and 4 bases at J, with 9 bases between the two ends. CDR3 protein: CASSLDLYNEQFF. The CDR3 nucleotides are TGCGCCAGCAGCCTGGACTTATACAATGAGCAGTTCTTC.

The chain employs TRBV6-5 and TRBJ2-3, with no clear D. This CDR3 contains 15 residues. From germline, CDR1 is MNHEY and CDR2 SVGAGI. V was shortened by 4 bases and J by 3 bases, with 14 bases between the two germline ends. The CDR3 DNA is TGTGCCAGCAGTTGGTCCCAGTTTCGTACAGATACGCAGTATTTT. Translating gives CASSWSQFRTDTQYF.

The chain is built from TRBV5-6 and TRBJ2-1; TRBD1 matches 10 bases. CDR3 length equals 16 residues. V lost 0 bases, J lost 2 bases, and 2 bases stayed unmatched. Per the germline V gene, CDR1 is SGHDT and CDR2 is YYEEEE. CDR3 sequence (DNA): TGTGCCAGCAGCTTGGTTGGGACAGGGGCCTACAATGAGCAGTTCTTC. Translation gives CASSLVGTGAYNEQFF.

The chain carries TRBV5-1 and TRBJ1-2; D may be TRBD1 (5 bases). Trimming removed 0 bases from V and 7 bases from J, with 16 bases in between. CDR1 and CDR2 from the germline V gene are SGHRS and YFSETQ. The CDR3 sequence is 15 residues long. The CDR3 protein is CASSLAAGTKGGYTF. As DNA, the CDR3 is TGCGCCAGCAGCTTGGCCGCAGGGACGAAAGGTGGCTACACCTTC.

This clone was observed a few times. This rearrangement joins TRBV2 to TRBJ1-5, with a possible D match to TRBD1 (6 bases). The germline V gene has CDR1 SNHLY and CDR2 FYNNEI. V lost 4 bases and J lost 0, with 13 bases in between. The CDR3 runs to 16 residues. The CDR3: CASSGLQGHSNQPQHF. CDR3 nucleotide sequence: TGTGCCAGCAGTGGACTACAGGGACATAGCAATCAGCCCCAGCATTTT.

This clone was found a few times. V is TRBV14 and J is TRBJ1-6; D gene unclear. Germline V gene data show CDR1 as SGHDN and CDR2 as FVKESK. V was clipped by 3 bases and J by 0 bases, with 6 bases between them. CDR3 length: 15 amino acids. The CDR3 nucleotides read TGTGCCAGCAGCCATGGGAGCTCCTATAATTCACCCCTCCACTTT. It encodes CASSHGSSYNSPLHF.